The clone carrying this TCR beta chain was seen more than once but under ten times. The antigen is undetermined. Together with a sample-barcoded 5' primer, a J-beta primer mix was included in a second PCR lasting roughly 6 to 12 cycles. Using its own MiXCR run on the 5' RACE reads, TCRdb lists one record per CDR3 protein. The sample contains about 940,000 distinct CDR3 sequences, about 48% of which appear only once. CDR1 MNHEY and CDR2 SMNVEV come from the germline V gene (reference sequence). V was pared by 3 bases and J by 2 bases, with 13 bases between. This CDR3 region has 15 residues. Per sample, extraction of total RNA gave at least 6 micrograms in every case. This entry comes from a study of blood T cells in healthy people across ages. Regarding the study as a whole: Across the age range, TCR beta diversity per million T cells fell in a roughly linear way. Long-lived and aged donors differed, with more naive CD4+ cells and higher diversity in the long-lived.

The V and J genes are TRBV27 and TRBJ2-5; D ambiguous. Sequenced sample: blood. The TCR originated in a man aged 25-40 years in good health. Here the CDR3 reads CASSFLSSGQETQYF. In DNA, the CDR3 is TGTGCCAGCAGTTTTCTGAGCTCCGGGCAAGAGACCCAGTACTTC.